The sample holds one count of the clone carrying this T cell receptor (beta chain). This sample is drawn from a study of blood T cell repertoires in COVID-19. This CDR3 spans 13 amino acids. From germline, CDR1 is WNHNN and CDR2 SYGVQD (reference sequence). With 6 bases clipped from V and 2 bases from J, the junction kept 3 bases outside the gene matches. The data were produced by immunoSEQ multiplex PCR, yet TCRdb's version contains in-frame clones alone and is incomplete. The data hold hundreds of thousands of clones, with 85% to 90% observed a single time. The rearrangement links TRBV10-1 to TRBJ1-2, with 7 nucleotides matching TRBD1. The clonotype originates from a woman younger than 35 with acute COVID-19. The sequenced sample consisted of PBMCs or T cells enriched from blood (not recorded which). CDR3 loop: CASSETGNYGYTF. The CDR3 nucleotides are TGCGCCAGCAGCGAGACAGGGAACTATGGCTACACCTTC.